What follows are 8 T cell receptor beta chains derived from one specimen sequenced in a study of blood T cell repertoires in COVID-19 (dated by TCRdb to about 2020). Library construction relied on the immunoSEQ multiplex PCR assay. In TCRdb, the immuneACCESS table is reduced to in-frame sequences with V and J assigned. These tables do not hold every clone; where another copy was compared, an unresolved V gene accounts for under half, and the others remain unexplained. The sample data list under 200,000 clones, and about 88% of these were observed just once. About 0.98% of the sample is in the top ten clones. The source material was peripheral blood. These receptors originate from a man between 18 and 29 years old with acute or convalescent COVID-19.

The chain carries TRBV19 and TRBJ2-7; D may be TRBD1 (5 bases). The CDR3 is made up of 13 amino acids. Germline CDR1 LNHDA, CDR2 SQIVND (reference sequence). V was trimmed by 5 bases and J by 3 bases, leaving 11 bases between them. In DNA, the CDR3 is TGTGCCAGTAGTTTCGGACAAGACTACGAGCAGTACTTC. It codes for CASSFGQDYEQYF.

The V call is TRBV5-1, the J call TRBJ2-1, with D maybe TRBD2 (6 bases). The CDR3 loop spans 13 amino acids. V gave up 3 bases and J gave up 5 bases, with 9 bases separating them. Germline lookup yields CDR1 SGHRS and CDR2 YFSETQ. In DNA form, the CDR3 reads TGCGCCAGCAGCTCGGGACTTCACAATGAGCAGTTCTTC. Residues: CASSSGLHNEQFF. The variable domain in full, with the rest retrieved from reference TRBV5-1 and TRBJ2-1, is KAGVTQTPRYLIKTRGQQVTLSCSPISGHRSVSWYQQTPGQGLQFLFEYFSETQRNKGNFPGRFSGRQFSNSRSEMNVSTLELGDSALYLCASSSGLHNEQFFGPGTRLTVL.

CDR3: CAWSGEGVDEKLFF. In DNA, the CDR3 is TGTGCCTGGAGTGGAGAGGGCGTCGATGAAAAACTGTTTTTT. The gene calls are TRBV30 and TRBJ1-4; D is ambiguous. The CDR3 extends over 14 amino acids. Between the trimmed V and J ends, which lost 1 base and 6 bases, there was a span of 12 bases. The germline V gene has CDR1 GTSNPN and CDR2 SVGIG (reference sequence).

V usage is TRBV7-2 and J usage is TRBJ1-2; 8 bases align to TRBD1. The CDR3 runs to 14 residues. Germline CDR1 reads SGHTA; CDR2 reads FQGNSA. J gave up 8 bases and V 5 bases, and 10 bases lay outside the gene matches. The CDR3 here is CASSVYRGAGGYTF. The CDR3 DNA sequence: TGTGCCAGCAGCGTATACAGGGGGGCTGGGGGCTACACCTTC.

The chain couples TRBV7-9 to TRBJ2-1; D gene unclear. This CDR3 has 18 residues. Deletions cut 0 bases from V and 0 bases from J, with 15 bases between. CDR1 and CDR2 (germline): SEHNR, FQNEAQ (reference sequence). CDR3 amino acids: CASSLALLLDSSYNEQFF. The CDR3 DNA reads as TGTGCCAGCAGCTTAGCGCTCCTTCTTGATAGCTCCTACAATGAGCAGTTCTTC. The variable domain in full, with the rest retrieved from reference TRBV7-9 and TRBJ2-1, is DTGVSQNPRHKITKRGQNVTFRCDPISEHNRLYWYRQTLGQGPEFLTYFQNEAQLEKSRLLSDRFSAERPKGSFSTLEIQRTEQGDSAMYLCASSLALLLDSSYNEQFFGPGTRLTVL.

This clone appeared a single time. The sample carries other DNA sequences with the same CDR3. This rearrangement joins TRBV6-4 to TRBJ2-3; tentative D call: TRBD2 (5 bases). The germline V and J ends were trimmed by 3 bases and 1 base, with 5 bases remaining between them. CDR3 size: 13 residues. Germline V lookup: CDR1 MRHNA, CDR2 SNTAGT. CDR3 sequence: CASSERGTDTQYF. The CDR3 coding sequence is TGTGCCAGCAGTGAGCGGGGCACAGATACGCAGTATTTT.

The chain links TRBV19 to TRBJ1-5; 8 positions agree with TRBD1. The germline gives CDR1 LNHDA, CDR2 SQIVND (reference sequence). This CDR3 is built from 16 residues. V dropped 3 bases and J dropped 3; count of bases not matched to a gene: 7. The CDR3 DNA reads TGTGCCAGTAGTATTTTGGGACAGGCGGTCAATCAGCCCCAGCATTTT. It encodes CASSILGQAVNQPQHF.

V gene TRBV27 combines with J gene TRBJ2-1; 12 bases fit TRBD2. This CDR3 is built from 18 residues. Germline V lookup: CDR1 MNHEY, CDR2 SMNVEV (reference sequence). The junction had 9 bases not matched to a gene; V was cut back by 6 bases and J by 0 bases. Here the CDR3 DNA reads TGTGCCAGCAGCCCCGGACTAGCGGGGCCCAGCTCCTACAATGAGCAGTTCTTC. As protein: CASSPGLAGPSSYNEQFF.